This T cell receptor (beta chain) was profiled in a study of cytomegalovirus exposure and HLA in healthy donors (dated by TCRdb to the late 2010s). Background for the entire study: In an earlier analysis of approximately 500 of the donors, about 270 Gb of sequence data and approximately 120 million unique TCR beta sequences from approximately 180 million T cells were reported. The study used immunosequencing to profile the T cell repertoires of 670 or so subjects and linked those repertoires to cytomegalovirus serostatus. Typing coverage varied by locus: roughly 620-640 donors for A, B, C, DRB1 and DQB1; some 520 for DQA1; some 610 for DPA1; approximately 450 for DPB1. The study aimed to test whether signatures of past pathogen exposure could be identified by cataloging public T cell receptors. Class I and class II HLA loci were covered by the typing at four-digit resolution. The later analysis used no new phenotypic data to find candidate immune exposures, relying instead on TCR beta sequences and their occurrence across donors. High-throughput TCR immunosequencing, statistical association of individual TCRs with disease status, and machine learning were combined to predict cytomegalovirus infection status. In a later analysis, previously published TCR beta repertoires from 600 to 850 donors were re-analyzed and high-resolution HLA genotyping was added so that TCR occurrence patterns could be studied. Among 350 to 400 genotyped donors of the cohort, an average of approximately 240,000 unique TCR beta nucleotide sequences were sequenced per donor, 15% to 20% of them non-productive. In a later genetic analysis, genome-wide SNP genotypes for about 65% of the roughly 700 donors were used, and that subset was treated as a discovery cohort. Donor age, sex, ethnicity and CMV serostatus were compiled alongside the repertoire data. Every repertoire in the discovery cohort had been generated on one and the same sequencing platform. An earlier analysis of about 620 of the donors applied high-throughput TCR beta sequencing to assess whether each TCR beta V gene segment acted as functional or pseudogenic. Among the roughly 390 genotyped donors, about 83% belonged to the genetic ancestry cluster associated with self-reported Caucasian donors. Several DR-DQ haplotypes were handled as single units for association and clustering because linkage in the cohort was strong. Besides the first cohort of roughly 660 subjects, a separate validation cohort made up of roughly 120 different subjects was used. Roughly 300 gigabases of sequencing data and approximately 80 million unique TCR sequences were included in an early release covering about 700 HLA-typed donors.

In total, about 650 healthy bone marrow donors made up the cohort. All cohort members were sampled while nominally healthy, although unrecorded immune exposures were likely present. The donor was CMV seronegative and was included in the group of 352 seronegative cohort members. A peripheral blood sample was collected from each donor, and TCR beta sequencing was performed on peripheral blood mononuclear cells. Genomic DNA was extracted from the blood cell samples with the Qiagen DNeasy Blood Extraction Kit. Results and caveats for the whole study, not just this receptor: Assigning TCR associations to individual alleles was difficult when HLA alleles, especially DR and DQ, strongly co-occurred. Roughly uniform sequencing depth across donors was assumed in presence/absence analyses, although this assumption may not hold. Most TCR sequences were seen in very few donors, while some public TCRs were found in many individuals. A few of the identified cytomegalovirus-associated TCR beta chains were confirmed in vitro to be specific for cytomegalovirus antigens. A group of highly shared sequence variants was considered likely to be a technical artifact of the sequencing pipeline. In a later analysis, the rate of TCR association differed among HLA loci, with DRB1 alleles having the most associated TCRs and HLA-C alleles having the fewest. In both the original and validation cohorts, the classifier was reported to diagnose cytomegalovirus status with high specificity and sensitivity. In a later genetic analysis, fewer N-insertions in productive TCRs were reported among donors in an Asian-associated ancestry cluster than the approximately 670-donor mean. Some IMGT-functional V segments, including TRBV6-2 and TRBV6-3, could not be distinguished by the 87-base-pair reads and were therefore excluded. In a later genetic analysis, a missense DCLRE1C variant was associated with V-gene and J-gene trimming of TCR beta chains, and the association was replicated in an independent cohort. A later analysis associated 17,000 or so TCR beta sequences with specific HLA alleles at a false discovery rate of 0.05. Broadly in line with IMGT annotations, most TCR beta V segments showed up in productive rearrangements about 87% or about 30% of the time in an earlier analysis of about 500 of the donors. A further reported finding was that TCR beta sequences accurately predicted the HLA-A and HLA-B alleles for most subjects in the first cohort. CMV serostatus was the only immune exposure information available for the cohort. Linkage disequilibrium might explain the correlated functional status among segregating V segments, but an unknown experimental factor could not be excluded. The authors suggested that the approach could potentially be generalized to other disease states and immunological phenotypes. In the study, about 150 TCR beta chains were listed as associated with cytomegalovirus. This cohort had only TCR beta chains sequenced, and the lack of alpha or paired-chain data limited which features could be detected. A later analysis found that most CMV-associated TCR beta chains appeared HLA-restricted, with HLA associations seemingly driven largely by CMV exposure. Compared with equally common non-associated chains, HLA-associated TCR beta chains in a later analysis were more clonally expanded and had lower generation probabilities. Because HLA typing was unavailable for some donors at each locus, only the typed subset was used in association tests. The earlier analysis of 587 of the donors excluded fewer than 20 rarely observed V segments, including chromosome 9 orphons, because counts were too low. Several of the top co-occurrence clusters appeared to be linked to parvovirus B19, influenza, CMV and Epstein-Barr virus, according to a later analysis.

The cysteine opens and the phenylalanine closes a CDR3 of 19 amino acids. CDR3 DNA is the only sequence kept; it has 57 bases, read in frame from the first base. The germline ends are 21 bases apart after V is trimmed by 3 bases and J by 0 bases. CDR1 is given as LNHDA and CDR2 as SQIVND, both from the germline V gene (reference sequence). Library preparation used the immunoSEQ multiplex PCR assay. For the multiplex PCR, a mixture combining 60 forward primers for TCR Vbeta segments and 13 reverse primers for TCR Jbeta segments was used. Amplification of the CDR3 region of rearranged TCR beta genes was performed with a multiplex PCR assay on genomic DNA. The Illumina HiSeq System was used to sequence the amplified TCR beta libraries as 87-base-pair reads. On the authors' methods: In a later analysis, some 80 million unique TCR beta chains were counted across the roughly 700 repertoires, and roughly 11 million of these chains were shared by at least two donors. Raw reads were error-corrected and collapsed into unique sequences by a nearest-neighbor algorithm in which closely related sequences were merged to remove PCR and sequencing errors. V, D and J gene segments were assigned by aligning CDR3 sequences to IMGT reference sequences. Each retained sequence needed at least a six-nucleotide match to both a V gene segment and a J gene segment. A rearrangement counted as productive if the CDR3 had no stop codons and remained in frame with V and J, and every other rearrangement counted as non-productive. CDR3 was defined by IMGT convention, running from the second conserved V-encoded cysteine to the conserved J-encoded phenylalanine. The earlier analysis of about 530 of the donors excluded any sequence lacking an unambiguous match to a single V gene segment. An earlier analysis of 550 to 650 of the donors classified V segments as functional when productive rearrangements were above 56.7% and as segregating when the standard deviation between donors was above 5%. A statistical classification framework was built for diagnosing cytomegalovirus status from the catalog of TCR beta chain sequences. V and J gene assignment, in a later analysis, came from comparing TCR nucleotide sequences with IMGT/GENE-DB human TR gene sequences. The TCRdist pipeline was used in a later analysis to assign CDR3 sequences and most-parsimonious VDJ recombination scenarios. In a later analysis, each TCR beta chain was defined by its CDR3 amino acid sequence together with its V-gene family, and reads lacking a unique V-gene family were excluded. A later analysis removed 592 highly shared, low-generation-probability nucleotide sequences to deal with suspected cross-contamination and a sequencing artifact. For each public chain, a later analysis derived a clonal expansion index from normalized ranks of inferred template counts within each repertoire. Generation probabilities in a later analysis came from a VDJ recombination model fitted to out-of-frame rearrangements, and those results were checked against IGoR. In a later analysis, hypergeometric tests were used to score TCR-TCR, TCR-HLA and TCR-CMV co-occurrence, with a repertoire-size bias correction applied to TCR pairs. A later analysis estimated false discovery rates by permuting HLA or CMV assignments 20 times. In a later analysis, co-occurring TCRs were grouped using DBSCAN, and TCRdist sequence similarity was added for clustering within HLA-allele-positive subsets. Repertoires with fewer than 30,000 or more than 120,000 public chains were left out of co-occurrence clustering, as were roughly five repertoires with anomalous nucleotide sharing. The table comes from immuneACCESS by way of TCRdb, which keeps in-frame sequences with V and J called. Part of the clones is missing from these tables; in studies checked, under half for an unresolved V gene and the rest for unknown reasons. The V and J calls and clone size were taken over from that table, and D and trimming were inferred from the DNA. The sample contains roughly 98,000 clones, around 77% of them found a single time. The ten largest clones capture more than 3% of the sample.

Comments on this clone: Its antigen remains unidentified. No much larger clone is present one base from it, and per-base qualities are unavailable.

Sequenced material: PBMCs. The TCR sequence derives from a man aged 35 to 55 in good health and CMV-seronegative. The rearranged segments are TRBV19 and TRBJ1-5, with TRBD1 tentatively as D gene (6 bases match). The sequenced DNA is TGTGCCAGTAGTATTAGTGGCAGGGGTCGAGGTTTTAGCAATCAGCCCCAGCATTTT. Translated, it gives CASSISGRGRGFSNQPQHF.